This passage covers 32 T cell receptor beta chains from one sample sequenced in a study of blood T cells in healthy people across ages. A second PCR, run for about 7 to 12 cycles, used a sample-barcoded 5' primer plus a J-beta primer mix. One entry per CDR3 protein, called by TCRdb with MiXCR from the 5' RACE reads. This table has approximately 730,000 distinct CDR3 sequences, approximately 39% appearing once. The sample taken for sequencing was blood. These receptors all stem from a woman aged 60 to 75 in good health.

The V call is TRBV6-1, the J call TRBJ2-1; 9 bases are shared with TRBD1. Looked up from germline, CDR1 is MNHNS and CDR2 is SASEGT. Trimming cost V 6 bases and J 7 bases; bases outside gene matches: 10. This CDR3 has 15 residues. The CDR3 DNA reads as TGTGCCAGCAGCGACCGGGACAGGGTAGGAAATGAGCAGTTCTTC. This sequence encodes CASSDRDRVGNEQFF.

This clonotype has only a few counts. The chain combines TRBV24-1 with TRBJ2-3; 7 bases match TRBD1. The V gene end was trimmed by 5 bases and the J gene end by 1 base; junction bases not matched to a gene: 5. CDR3 length equals 15 residues. The germline CDR1 and CDR2 sequences are KGHDR and SFDVKD. The CDR3 DNA reads as TGTGCCACCAGTGGAGGGGGCACTGGCACAGATACGCAGTATTTT. This encodes CATSGGGTGTDTQYF.

The chain combines TRBV6-5 with TRBJ1-1; unclear D gene. CDR3 length equals 15 residues. V lost 1 base, J lost 1 base, and 10 bases lay in between. CDR1 is MNHEY and CDR2 is SVGAGI in the germline V gene. The CDR3 bases are TGTGCCAGCAGTTACTTGAGAAGTAGGAACACTGAAGCTTTCTTT. This translates into CASSYLRSRNTEAFF.

This clonotype was detected a few times. The chain recombines TRBV28 with TRBJ2-7, with 8 bases identical to TRBD1. The junction had 10 bases not matched to a gene; V was cut back by 5 bases and J by 4 bases. Germline values: CDR1 MDHEN, CDR2 SYDVKM. The CDR3 loop spans 15 amino acids. CDR3 in amino acids: CASSTPTGAQYEQYF. The DNA for the CDR3 is TGTGCCAGCAGTACCCCGACAGGGGCCCAATACGAGCAGTACTTC.

The count of this clonotype is one. The CDR3 here is CASRREGSTEAFF. CDR3 DNA sequence: TGTGCCAGCAGACGGGAGGGGAGCACTGAAGCTTTCTTT. This sequence joins TRBV2 and TRBJ1-1; D perhaps matches TRBD1 (5 bases). In germline, CDR1 is SNHLY, CDR2 FYNNEI. The CDR3 is 13 amino acids. Trimming stripped 6 bases from V and 4 bases from J, with 12 bases between.

On this clonotype itself: One base away lies a much larger clone, so this may be a sequencing read error. V gene TRBV27 combines with J gene TRBJ2-1; D is uncertain. CDR1 and CDR2 from the germline V gene are MNHEY and SMNVEV (reference sequence). The length of the CDR3 is 12 residues. This CDR3 is CSSSPVGNEQFF. CDR3 sequence (DNA): TGTTCCAGCAGTCCCGTCGGCAATGAGCAGTTCTTC.

This sequence joins TRBV6-2 or TRBV6-3 and TRBJ2-1; TRBD2 matches 11 bases. The CDR3 runs to 14 residues. Germline V gene sequence: CDR1 MNHEY, CDR2 SVGEGT. V trimming: 5 bases; J trimming: 9 bases; junction bases outside the gene matches: 6. CDR3: CASSDRLAGFEQFF. The CDR3 bases are TGTGCCAGCAGTGATAGACTAGCGGGATTTGAGCAGTTCTTC.

The V call is TRBV30, the J call TRBJ2-7; tentative D call: TRBD2 (5 bases). The germline V gene encodes CDR1 GTSNPN and CDR2 SVGIG (reference sequence). V lost 3 bases and J 0 bases, leaving 12 bases between the germline ends. This CDR3 is 14 amino acids long. The CDR3 DNA sequence: TGTGCCTGGAGATCGGAGGACTTCTCCTACGAGCAGTACTTC. Translating gives CAWRSEDFSYEQYF.

The V gene is TRBV18, the J gene TRBJ1-2, with a tentative D call TRBD1 (6 bases). Germline V gene lookup returns CDR1 KGHSH and CDR2 LQKENI. Trimming stripped 0 bases from V and 0 bases from J, with 11 bases between. This CDR3 is 16 amino acids long. The chain's CDR3 is CASSPPDGGPNYGYTF. The CDR3 DNA sequence: TGTGCCAGCTCACCACCGGACGGGGGCCCTAACTATGGCTACACCTTC.

This clonotype was detected many times. J is TRBJ2-5 and V is TRBV29-1; the D gene is possibly TRBD1 (6 bases). From germline, CDR1 is SQVTM and CDR2 ANQGSEA. CDR3 length equals 13 residues. Trimming removed 3 bases at V and 3 bases at J, with 11 bases between. The CDR3 region is CSVERGWEETQYF. In DNA, the CDR3 is TGCAGCGTTGAGAGGGGGTGGGAAGAGACCCAGTACTTC. Together with reference TRBV29-1 and TRBJ2-5, the CDR3 gives the full variable domain: SAVISQKPSRDICQRGTSLTIQCQVDSQVTMMFWYRQQPGQSLTLIATANQGSEATYESGFVIDKFPISRPNLTFSTLTVSNMSPEDSSIYLCSVERGWEETQYFGPGTRLLVL.

The CDR3 DNA is TGTGCCAGCAGCTTATCCGGAATTTACACAGATACGCAGTATTTT. Its protein is CASSLSGIYTDTQYF. This chain joins TRBV11-2 and TRBJ2-3, with unresolved D. The CDR3 is 15 residues long. V lost 2 bases to trimming and J lost 2 bases, with 11 bases between them. CDR1 and CDR2 (germline): SGHAT, FQNNGV.

This clonotype was picked up many times. The rearrangement uses TRBV12-3 or TRBV12-4 and TRBJ2-2; D may be TRBD1 (6 bases). This CDR3 is built from 16 residues. Trimming stripped 6 bases from V and 4 bases from J, with 18 bases between. DNA for the CDR3: TGTGCCAGCAGCCAAACAGGGATCGGTCGCACCGGGGAGCTGTTTTTT. As protein: CASSQTGIGRTGELFF.

The chain carries TRBV29-1 and TRBJ2-1; possible D gene TRBD2, 5 bases. CDR3 length: 13 residues. Germline CDR1 reads SQVTM; CDR2 reads ANQGSEA. Trimming removed 5 bases at V and 2 bases at J, with 10 bases between. CDR3 DNA: TGCAGCGTTTTGCAGCGGACCTACAATGAGCAGTTCTTC. Its translation is CSVLQRTYNEQFF.

This clonotype was detected many times. The junction and the germline gene differ at one end; a read error may be behind it. V is TRBV28 and J is TRBJ2-4, with 7 positions matching TRBD1. Germline V lookup: CDR1 MDHEN, CDR2 SYDVKM. The CDR3 sequence is 17 residues long. The CDR3: CASTLSGTGATKNIQYF. In DNA form, the CDR3 reads TGTGCCAGCACTTTATCCGGCACAGGGGCTACCAAAAACATTCAGTACTTC.

This clonotype was observed at least ten times. The chain joins TRBV5-5 to TRBJ2-1; a weak D match, TRBD2 (6 bases). V was pared by 4 bases and J by 4 bases, with 12 bases between. Per the germline V gene, CDR1 is SGHKS and CDR2 is YYEKEE (reference sequence). The CDR3 runs 14 residues. Written as DNA, the CDR3 is TGTGCCAGCAGCCCGGAGGGACTTTACAATGAGCAGTTCTTC. It is translated as CASSPEGLYNEQFF.

The gene calls are TRBV4-2 and TRBJ1-1; no clear D. The CDR3 has 14 residues. Germline CDR1 reads LGHNA; CDR2 reads YNFKEQ. With 0 bases removed from V and 1 base from J, the gap between germline ends came to 6 bases. CDR3 region: CASSQDMENTEAFF. CDR3 sequence (DNA): TGTGCCAGCAGCCAAGATATGGAGAACACTGAAGCTTTCTTT.

The chain employs TRBV6-2 or TRBV6-3 and TRBJ1-1; 7 bases line up with TRBD1. The CDR3 is 14 amino acids. Trimming took 10 bases from V and 7 from J; bases not matched to a gene: 15. Per germline, CDR1 MNHEY and CDR2 SVGEGT. The CDR3 region has the DNA TGTGCCACAATTGGAGGGGGCGCCGGAAATGAAGCTTTCTTT. Its protein product is CATIGGGAGNEAFF.

The chain combines TRBV20-1 with TRBJ2-1, with TRBD1 matching over 7 bases. The closer fit of TRBJ2-7 to the DNA end suggests the J call may be wrong. CDR1 is DFQATT, CDR2 SNEGSKA, per germline (reference sequence). This CDR3 is built from 14 residues. CDR3 loop: CSARTGTYINEQYF. CDR3 in DNA: TGCAGTGCTAGGACAGGGACCTACATAAATGAGCAGTACTTC.

The CDR3: CSGGTDYEQYF. The CDR3 region has the DNA TGCAGCGGTGGGACAGACTACGAGCAGTACTTC. This rearrangement joins TRBV29-1 to TRBJ2-4; 7 bases are a match to TRBD1. Near its end, the DNA agrees better with TRBJ2-7, so the J call may be wrong. This CDR3 contains 11 residues. Germline V gene lookup returns CDR1 SQVTM and CDR2 ANQGSEA.

This chain links TRBV27 with TRBJ2-1, with a possible D match to TRBD1 (6 bases). Germline V gene lookup returns CDR1 MNHEY and CDR2 SMNVEV (reference sequence). The CDR3 length is 16 residues. Trimming removed 1 base from V and 2 bases from J, with 12 bases in between. CDR3 in amino acids: CASSLFGRGTYNEQFF. The CDR3 DNA follows: TGTGCCAGCAGTTTATTCGGCAGGGGTACCTACAATGAGCAGTTCTTC.

About this clonotype itself: A much larger clone differs from this one at a single base, so this may be a read error. The V call is TRBV4-3, the J call TRBJ2-1, with D perhaps TRBD2 (6 bases). Germline values: CDR1 LGHNA, CDR2 YSLEER. CDR3 length: 16 amino acids. Trimming stripped 0 bases from V and 4 bases from J, with 13 bases between. The CDR3 region has the DNA TGCGCCAGCAGCCAAGATTGGCTAGCGAATTACAATGAGCAGTTCTTC. As protein: CASSQDWLANYNEQFF.

In its sample, this clonotype was seen many times. The gene calls are TRBV12-3 or TRBV12-4 and TRBJ2-1; TRBD1 matches at 7 bases. This CDR3 comprises 15 residues. V was pared by 6 bases and J by 5 bases, with 10 bases of the junction left unmatched. This chain's CDR3 is CASRVTGQKHNEQFF. The DNA for the CDR3 is TGTGCCAGCAGGGTTACGGGACAGAAACACAATGAGCAGTTCTTC.

The chain links TRBV6-6 to TRBJ1-4; TRBD1 matches 9 bases. The length of the CDR3 is 15 residues. Germline assignment: CDR1 MNHNY and CDR2 SVGAGI (reference sequence). The ends lost 7 bases at V and 3 bases at J; junction bases unmatched: 6. The DNA of the CDR3 is TGTGCCAGCATTAAAAGACAGGGGGCTAATGAAAAACTGTTTTTT. This translates into CASIKRQGANEKLFF.

This clonotype was detected ten times or more. This chain connects TRBV6-2 or TRBV6-3 to TRBJ2-1; TRBD1 or TRBD2 may be the D gene (5 bases each). CDR1 and CDR2 from the germline V gene are MNHEY and SVGEGT. Trimming took 6 bases from V and 4 from J, leaving 19 bases between them. CDR3 length equals 16 residues. The CDR3 bases are TGTGCCAGCAGAAGAGGGGTCGGGGAGAATTACAATGAGCAGTTCTTC. It yields the protein CASRRGVGENYNEQFF.

The chain employs TRBV10-3 and TRBJ2-1; 8 nucleotides agree with TRBD2. Unmatched junction bases numbered 4, after V lost 6 bases and J lost 0 bases. This CDR3 region has 15 residues. Per the germline V gene, CDR1 is ENHRY and CDR2 is SYGVKD. Here the CDR3 reads CAIRDSGSSYNEQFF. CDR3 nucleotide sequence: TGTGCCATCAGAGACAGCGGGAGCTCCTACAATGAGCAGTTCTTC.

The chain joins TRBV21-1 to TRBJ2-1. TRBV21-1 is a documented pseudogene. The CDR3 is 16 amino acids. The DNA of the CDR3 is TGTGCCAGCAGCAAAGAGTCGAGGGGCCCCTACAATGAGCAGTTCTTC. It codes for CASSKESRGPYNEQFF.

The V gene is TRBV10-3, the J gene TRBJ1-3; D ambiguous. V was clipped by 3 bases and J by 0 bases, with 9 bases between them. In germline, CDR1 is ENHRY, CDR2 SYGVKD. The CDR3 loop spans 15 amino acids. CDR3 DNA sequence: TGTGCCATCAGTGAAGGCAGCCGCTCTGGAAACACCATATATTTT. This codes for CAISEGSRSGNTIYF.

Comments on this clonotype: An end of the junction differs from the germline gene, which may be a read error. The chain couples TRBV7-7 to TRBJ2-5, with D tentatively TRBD2 (6 bases). Germline V gene sequence: CDR1 SSHAT, CDR2 FNYEAQ (reference sequence). There are 13 residues in the CDR3. Here the CDR3 DNA reads TGTGCTAGCAGCTTAGCGCGGGGAAATGAGCAGTACTTC. Amino acids: CASSLARGNEQYF.

V gene TRBV3-1 combines with J gene TRBJ2-1; TRBD2 matches at 8 bases. The V segment lost 0 bases and the J segment 4 bases; nucleotides outside the gene matches: 8. CDR3 length: 17 residues. Germline values: CDR1 LGHDT, CDR2 YNNKEL (reference sequence). The CDR3 bases are TGTGCCAGCAGCCAAGATGGGCTAGCGGGCATTTACAATGAGCAGTTCTTC. It is translated as CASSQDGLAGIYNEQFF.

J is TRBJ2-5 and V is TRBV27; 10 bases match TRBD2. From germline, CDR1 is MNHEY and CDR2 SMNVEV (reference sequence). The V and J ends lost 9 bases and 5 bases, in that order; junction bases with no gene match: 18. The CDR3 runs 17 residues. The CDR3 here is CASRQRASGSIMETQYF. CDR3 bases: TGTGCCAGTAGACAACGCGCTAGCGGGAGTATCATGGAGACCCAGTACTTC.

This clonotype was counted only a few times. The rearrangement joins TRBV4-2 to TRBJ2-7, with D possibly TRBD2 on 6 matching bases. Germline CDR1 is LGHNA and CDR2 is YNFKEQ. V gave up 0 bases and J gave up 3 bases, with 15 bases separating them. The CDR3 has 16 residues. Here the CDR3 reads CASSQDLAGGDYEQYF. The DNA of the CDR3 is TGTGCCAGCAGCCAAGATCTGGCCGGGGGTGACTACGAGCAGTACTTC.

The V gene is TRBV21-1, the J gene TRBJ1-5; TRBD1, the table's D call, was not compared with the DNA. TRBV21-1 constitutes a pseudogene. The CDR3 contains 15 residues. The CDR3, as DNA: TGTGCCAGCAGCAAAAGGAGCCGGGATGAACAGCCCCAGCATTTT. It is translated as CASSKRSRDEQPQHF.